What follows describes a single T cell receptor (beta chain). The antigen is undetermined. The sample belongs to a study of tumor-infiltrating lymphocytes in primary liver carcinoma. The overall study: Measuring roughly 4 to 10 cm across, the tumors were staged as T1-T3 N0M0. Study-level results: Tumor region pairs shared more overlap than did tumor-adjacent and tumor-blood pairs. Tumors reached a significantly greater top-250-clone fraction than blood did (p = 0.039).

Trimming cost V 4 bases and J 2 bases; bases outside gene matches: 12. Germline lookup yields CDR1 SGHDT and CDR2 YYEEEE. The CDR3 is 17 residues long. Blood RNA was derived from unsorted whole blood, and germline DNA was extracted too. TCR beta cDNA was prepared out of around 460 ng total RNA by means of a constant-region primer. Three-round nested multiplex PCR performed with slightly modified ARM-PCR produced the TCR beta libraries. Investigators reported that the first two PCR rounds, at roughly 10 cycles each, used TRBV1-TRBV30 forward primers with a C-beta reverse primer. TCRdb ran MiXCR on the multiplex PCR reads and lists one entry per CDR3 protein. The repertoire consists of more than 150,000 distinct CDR3 sequences, with about 60% occurring once and the leading ten covering approximately 67%.

Sample: peripheral blood. This sequence was found in a man aged 40-55 years with primary liver carcinoma and hepatitis B virus infection. V gene TRBV5-6 combines with J gene TRBJ2-3; the match to TRBD2 covers 8 bases. CDR3 protein: CASSADTSGAFTDTQYF. DNA of the CDR3: TGTGCCAGCAGCGCCGACACTAGCGGCGCCTTCACAGATACGCAGTATTTT.